This T cell receptor (beta chain) is drawn from a study of OX40 agonist ivuxolimab in advanced cancers. Data came from immunoSEQ multiplex PCR; TCRdb stores just in-frame clones and leaves some out. The table lists over 75,000 clones, just over 90% of them singletons. The input for sequencing was CD4+ or CD8+ T cells sorted from blood, taken in a trial of the OX40 agonist ivuxolimab. The source is an adult with an advanced solid tumor such as melanoma, head and neck, liver or kidney cancer.

DNA for the CDR3: TGTGCCAGCAGCTCACTAGCGGGAGTGAGGGTGGTTGAGCAGTTCTTC. Residues: CASSSLAGVRVVEQFF. V gene TRBV7-9 combines with J gene TRBJ2-1; TRBD2 matches at 11 bases. The CDR3 extends over 16 amino acids. Germline CDR1 and CDR2: SEHNR and FQNEAQ (reference sequence). After removal of 4 bases from V and 9 bases from J, the junction contained 11 bases not matched to a gene.